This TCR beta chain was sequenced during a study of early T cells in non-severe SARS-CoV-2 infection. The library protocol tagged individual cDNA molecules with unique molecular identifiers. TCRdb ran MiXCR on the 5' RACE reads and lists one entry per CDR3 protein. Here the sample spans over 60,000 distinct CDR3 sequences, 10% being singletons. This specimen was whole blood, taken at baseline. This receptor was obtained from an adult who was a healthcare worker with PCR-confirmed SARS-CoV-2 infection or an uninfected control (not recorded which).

CDR3 DNA: TGCGCCAGCAGCCCCCAAGGGATAAACGAGCAGTACTTC. Protein sequence: CASSPQGINEQYF. The chain is built from TRBV4-3 and TRBJ2-7; D remains unclear. Trimming pared 4 bases from V and 5 bases from J, leaving 12 bases between. The CDR3 has 13 amino acids. CDR1 is LGHNA and CDR2 is YSLEER in the germline V gene.